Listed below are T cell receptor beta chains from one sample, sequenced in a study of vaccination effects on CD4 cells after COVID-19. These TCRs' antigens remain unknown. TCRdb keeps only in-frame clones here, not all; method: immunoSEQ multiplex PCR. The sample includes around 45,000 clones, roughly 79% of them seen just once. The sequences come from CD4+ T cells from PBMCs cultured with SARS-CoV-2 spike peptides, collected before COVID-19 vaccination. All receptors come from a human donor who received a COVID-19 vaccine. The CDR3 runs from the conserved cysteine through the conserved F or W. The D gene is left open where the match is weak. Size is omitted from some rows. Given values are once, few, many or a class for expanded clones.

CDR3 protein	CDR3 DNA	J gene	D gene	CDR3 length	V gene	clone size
CASSPDNSPLHF	TGTGCCAGCAGCCCGGATAATTCACCCCTCCACTTT	TRBJ1-6	NA	12	TRBV7-2	few
CASSPDGGWNTEAFF	TGCGCCAGCAGCCCGGATGGGGGGTGGAACACTGAAGCTTTCTTT	TRBJ1-1	NA	15	TRBV5-1	NA
CASSYSRTGGFYGYTF	TGTGCCAGCAGTTACTCTAGGACAGGGGGCTTCTATGGCTACACCTTC	TRBJ1-2	TRBD1	16	TRBV6-5	NA
CATSRGRSGGEHFNEQFF	TGTGCCACCAGCAGAGGAAGGTCGGGGGGCGAACACTTCAATGAGCAGTTCTTC	TRBJ2-1	NA	18	TRBV15	NA
CATSDLQGNQPQHF	TGTGCCACCAGTGATTTGCAAGGCAATCAGCCCCAGCATTTT	TRBJ1-5	NA	14	TRBV24-1	NA
CATSDAAGGYGYTF	TGTGCCACCAGTGATGCGGCCGGGGGCTATGGCTACACCTTC	TRBJ1-2	NA	14	TRBV24-1	NA
CASSQAGTQNFYGYTF	TGCGCCAGCAGCCAAGCAGGGACCCAAAACTTCTATGGCTACACCTTC	TRBJ1-2	NA	16	TRBV4-1	NA
CASQESGANVLTF	TGTGCCAGCCAAGAGTCCGGGGCCAACGTCCTGACTTTC	TRBJ2-6	NA	13	TRBV2	NA
CASSPSGGALQPQHF	TGTGCCAGCTCACCGAGCGGGGGGGCGCTTCAGCCCCAGCATTTT	TRBJ1-5	NA	15	TRBV18	NA
CASSVAVGSGGADTQYF	TGTGCCAGCAGCGTAGCGGTAGGGAGCGGGGGGGCAGATACGCAGTATTTT	TRBJ2-3	TRBD2	17	TRBV9	NA
CASSHLGQGTEAFF	TGTGCCAGCAGCCACCTAGGACAGGGCACTGAAGCTTTCTTT	TRBJ1-1	TRBD1	14	TRBV3-1/TRBV3-2	NA
CASTHGGVIRAFF	TGTGCCAGCACCCACGGTGGGGTCATTAGGGCTTTCTTT	TRBJ1-1	NA	13	TRBV12-3/TRBV12-4	few
CASSLFLTEKLFF	TGTGCCAGCAGTTTGTTCCTGACAGAAAAACTGTTTTTT	TRBJ1-4	NA	13	TRBV12-3/TRBV12-4	few
CASSLTVFSGNTIYF	TGCGCCAGCAGCTTGACAGTTTTCTCTGGAAACACCATATATTTT	TRBJ1-3	NA	15	TRBV5-1	NA